The next 19 T cell receptor beta chains were all read from a single sample in a study of patients and donors after allogeneic stem cell transplantation (dated by TCRdb to the early 2020s). The library was made by RT-PCR. Instrument used: NextSeq 550. TCRdb passed the public sequencing reads through fastp at Q25 and MiXCR, retaining productive beta sequences. One record per CDR3 amino acid sequence lists the most common genes and DNA. The sample yields hundreds of thousands of distinct CDR3 sequences; 38% were counted once. The ten top clones hold 9.5% to 13% of the sample. The sample consisted of blood, either unsorted or a sorted T cell fraction (not recorded which). These receptors were obtained from a human donor who was either an allogeneic HSCT recipient or a stem cell or donor lymphocyte infusion donor (not recorded which). It is not recorded whose cells these are; they may come from a transplant donor.

This clonotype was seen a few times. J is TRBJ2-3 and V is TRBV10-3; no firm D call. This CDR3 has 11 amino acids. The V gene lost 6 bases and the J gene lost 6 bases, with 7 bases spanning the gap. The germline V gene encodes CDR1 ENHRY and CDR2 SYGVKD. CDR3 coding DNA: TGTGCCATCAGCTACTCTGATACGCAGTATTTT. Residues: CAISYSDTQYF.

There are a few counts of this clonotype. The J gene is TRBJ1-1, the V gene TRBV12-3 or TRBV12-4, with 8 bases fitting TRBD1. The CDR3 has 14 amino acids. The junction had 8 bases not matched to a gene; V was cut back by 6 bases and J by 5 bases. The CDR3 loop is CASSRQGLDTEAFF. The CDR3 DNA sequence: TGTGCCAGCAGCCGACAGGGGCTCGATACTGAAGCTTTCTTT.

The chain employs TRBV24-1 and TRBJ1-5; perhaps TRBD1 as D (5 bases). Germline-derived CDR1 and CDR2 are KGHDR and SFDVKD. Trimming removed 7 bases at V and 4 bases at J, with 13 bases between. This CDR3 has 14 amino acids. CDR3 nucleotides: TGTGCCACCAGGGGGGGTCGCGGAAATCAGCCCCAGCATTTT. Translation: CATRGGRGNQPQHF.

The chain recombines TRBV7-2 with TRBJ1-2; D possibly corresponds to TRBD1 (6 bases). Germline values: CDR1 SGHTA, CDR2 FQGNSA. The CDR3 spans 14 residues. Trimming removed 7 bases from V and 7 bases from J, with 19 bases in between. The CDR3 nucleotides read TGTGCCAGCATCCCCACGGCCAGGGGTATTGGCTACACCTTC. Amino acid sequence: CASIPTARGIGYTF.

J is TRBJ2-1 and V is TRBV20-1; D tentatively fits TRBD1 or TRBD2 (5 bases each). Germline-derived CDR1 and CDR2 are DFQATT and SNEGSKA (reference sequence). The ends were cut back, 3 bases at V and 8 bases at J, with 14 bases in the middle. This CDR3 is 13 amino acids long. CDR3 coding DNA: TGCAGTGCTAGCCGGGACCGAGGATATGAGCAGTTCTTC. Translating it yields CSASRDRGYEQFF.

A few counts support this clonotype. The chain carries TRBV12-3 or TRBV12-4 and TRBJ1-6, with 8 bases lining up with TRBD1. The CDR3 length is 14 residues. V lost 7 bases, J lost 10 bases, and 9 bases stayed unmatched. The chain's CDR3 is CASTYGRGRSPLHF. CDR3 nucleotide sequence: TGTGCCAGCACCTACGGCAGGGGGCGATCACCCCTCCACTTT.

V gene TRBV11-2 combines with J gene TRBJ1-2; no reliable D call. The CDR3 is 13 residues long. With 1 base removed from V and 8 bases from J, the gap between germline ends came to 11 bases. Germline V lookup: CDR1 SGHAT, CDR2 FQNNGV. In nucleotides, the CDR3 is TGTGCCAGCAGCTTAGGGGCGGCTGACGGCTACACCTTC. Its protein product is CASSLGAADGYTF.

V is TRBV3-1 and J is TRBJ1-5; D gene ambiguous. The V gene's germline CDR1 is LGHDT and CDR2 YNNKEL (reference sequence). The CDR3 loop spans 14 amino acids. The V end lost 5 bases, the J end lost 3 bases, and 11 bases lay between the germline ends. DNA of the CDR3: TGTGCCAGCAGCGTCGACCGTCACAATCAGCCCCAGCATTTT. Its translation is CASSVDRHNQPQHF. The variable domain in full, with the rest retrieved from reference TRBV3-1 and TRBJ1-5, is DTAVSQTPKYLVTQMGNDKSIKCEQNLGHDTMYWYKQDSKKFLKIMFSYNNKELIINETVPNRFSPKSPDKAHLNLHINSLELGDSAVYFCASSVDRHNQPQHFGDGTRLSIL.

The genes are TRBV12-3 or TRBV12-4 and TRBJ1-1; TRBD1 agrees at 7 bases. CDR3 length: 16 amino acids. V lost 4 bases to trimming and J lost 0 bases; unmatched junction nucleotides: 8. CDR3 DNA sequence: TGTGCCAGCAGTTCCCTCGGGACAGCGATGAACACTGAAGCTTTCTTT. Encoded protein: CASSSLGTAMNTEAFF.

V gene TRBV20-1 combines with J gene TRBJ1-2, with 8 bases matching TRBD1. Germline loops: CDR1 DFQATT, CDR2 SNEGSKA (reference sequence). The CDR3 loop spans 14 amino acids. Trimming cost V 2 bases and J 5 bases; bases outside gene matches: 7. The DNA for the CDR3 is TGCAGTGCTAGACCGATCGACAGGGGATATGGCTACACCTTC. Translated, it gives CSARPIDRGYGYTF.

CDR3 loop: CASRGTANSPLHF. For the CDR3, the DNA is TGTGCCAGCAGGGGGACAGCAAATTCACCCCTCCACTTT. The chain has TRBV12-3 or TRBV12-4 and TRBJ1-6, with 7 bases aligning to TRBD1. The V gene end was trimmed by 6 bases and the J gene end by 7 bases; junction bases not matched to a gene: 3. CDR3 length: 13 residues.

This clonotype has more than one count but fewer than ten. The V call is TRBV20-1, the J call TRBJ1-4; 9 positions match TRBD1. The CDR3 is 14 amino acids. CDR1 is DFQATT, CDR2 SNEGSKA, per germline (reference sequence). V lost 2 bases to trimming and J lost 6 bases; unmatched junction nucleotides: 4. The CDR3 DNA follows: TGCAGTGCTAGAAGGACAGGGGTGGATGAAAAACTGTTTTTT. It specifies CSARRTGVDEKLFF.

At least ten counts were recorded for this clonotype. V usage is TRBV7-3 and J usage is TRBJ2-5, with TRBD2 identical over 7 bases. This CDR3 spans 14 amino acids. Germline V gene sequence: CDR1 SGHTA, CDR2 FQGTGA. V trimming: 4 bases; J trimming: 0 bases; junction bases outside the gene matches: 2. The CDR3 DNA is TGTGCCAGCAGCTCCGGGGGGTACCAAGAGACCCAGTACTTC. Its translation: CASSSGGYQETQYF.

The rearrangement joins TRBV10-3 to TRBJ2-7; a possible D gene is TRBD2 (7 bases). This CDR3 is built from 16 residues. V shed 4 bases and J shed 3 bases, with 19 bases lying between them. Germline lookup yields CDR1 ENHRY and CDR2 SYGVKD. CDR3 residues: CAISAVRGRNVYEQYF. The CDR3 DNA sequence: TGTGCCATCAGTGCGGTGCGGGGGCGCAACGTCTACGAGCAGTACTTC.

This rearrangement joins TRBV4-1 to TRBJ2-1; the match to TRBD2 covers 14 bases. The CDR3 runs to 17 residues. After removal of 4 bases from V and 1 base from J, the junction contained 3 bases not matched to a gene. Germline CDR1 MGHRA, CDR2 YSYEKL. In DNA form, the CDR3 reads TGCGCCAGCAGCCGACTAGCGGGGGGGCCTTCCTACAATGAGCAGTTCTTC. Translating it yields CASSRLAGGPSYNEQFF.

The chain links TRBV12-3 or TRBV12-4 to TRBJ1-1; 8 bases fit TRBD1. This CDR3 contains 14 residues. V shed 6 bases and J 6 bases; nucleotides not matched to a gene: 9. The CDR3 nucleotides read TGTGCCAGCAGGACGAGGGACAGGCGCTCTGAAGCTTTCTTT. Its protein is CASRTRDRRSEAFF.

The V gene is TRBV20-1, the J gene TRBJ2-1; D might be TRBD2 (6 bases). Germline loops: CDR1 DFQATT, CDR2 SNEGSKA (reference sequence). CDR3 length: 14 amino acids. Trimming removed 3 bases at V and 2 bases at J, with 11 bases between. The CDR3 coding sequence is TGCAGTGCTAGGCGGGGTCGGGCCTACAATGAGCAGTTCTTC. It encodes CSARRGRAYNEQFF.

This clonotype occurred a few times. The chain links TRBV11-2 to TRBJ1-2; unclear D gene. Germline CDR1 and CDR2: SGHAT and FQNNGV. The CDR3 runs 11 residues. The ends were cut back, 1 base at V and 8 bases at J, with 5 bases in the middle. The CDR3 reads CASSLAKGYTF. The CDR3 DNA reads as TGTGCCAGCAGCTTAGCAAAGGGCTACACCTTC. Based on the CDR3 plus reference TRBV11-2 and TRBJ1-2, the full variable domain is EAGVAQSPRYKIIEKRQSVAFWCNPISGHATLYWYQQILGQGPKLLIQFQNNGVVDDSQLPKDRFSAERLKGVDSTLKIQPAKLEDSAVYLCASSLAKGYTFGSGTRLTVV.

The table lists this clonotype with a few counts. This sequence joins TRBV29-1 and TRBJ1-1; D is unclear. CDR3 size: 13 residues. The germline CDR1 and CDR2 sequences are SQVTM and ANQGSEA. The V end lost 6 bases, the J end lost 4 bases, and 15 bases lay between the germline ends. The CDR3 region is CSVDRARGTEAFF. CDR3 coding DNA: TGCAGCGTAGATAGGGCCCGAGGCACTGAAGCTTTCTTT.